The 30 T cell receptor beta chains listed next were all sequenced from one sample in a study of sequential checkpoint blockade in melanoma. The data were produced by immunoSEQ multiplex PCR, yet TCRdb's version contains in-frame clones alone and is incomplete. The profile shows about 6,100 clones, less than 60% of them singletons. Treatment given: randomized to nivolumab then ipilimumab (arm A) or the reverse (arm B). This material consisted of CD8+ T cells sorted from blood (inferred from file names), taken from a patient given nivolumab and ipilimumab in sequence. These receptors all stem from a human patient with melanoma. Some clones in this sample may be carry-over from other donors' samples.

This clone was observed a single time. V and J are TRBV4-3 and TRBJ2-7, with D possibly being TRBD2 (5 bases). Trimming pared 5 bases from V and 5 bases from J, leaving 13 bases between. The CDR3 sequence is 13 residues long. CDR1 is LGHNA, CDR2 YSLEER, per germline. The CDR3 sequence: CASSKEVSDEQYF. The CDR3 DNA reads as TGCGCCAGCAGCAAGGAGGTGAGTGACGAGCAGTACTTC.

In this sample, this clone turned up once. This chain connects TRBV9 to TRBJ1-2; no clear D. Germline CDR1 is SGDLS and CDR2 is YYNGEE. Trimming took off 5 bases at V and 1 base at J, with 9 bases between the two ends. This CDR3 is 13 amino acids long. The DNA of the CDR3 is TGTGCCAGCAGTGATGAGGGTAACTATGGCTACACCTTC. This sequence encodes CASSDEGNYGYTF.

This chain's CDR3 is CASSQARGTGSYEQYF. The CDR3 DNA is TGCGCCAGCAGCCAAGCCAGGGGGACAGGGTCCTACGAGCAGTACTTC. The rearrangement joins TRBV4-3 to TRBJ2-7; 9 nucleotides match TRBD1. The J segment lost 1 base and the V segment lost 1 base, leaving 5 bases of the junction unmatched. The CDR3 is made up of 16 amino acids. In germline, CDR1 is LGHNA, CDR2 YSLEER.

The CDR3 is CASSIVPGTGLYGYTF. The CDR3 DNA sequence: TGTGCCAGTAGTATAGTCCCCGGGACAGGGCTATATGGCTACACCTTC. The chain carries TRBV19 and TRBJ1-2; 9 nucleotides align to TRBD1. Germline V CDR1 and CDR2: LNHDA, SQIVND (reference sequence). The CDR3 runs 16 residues. Losses at the gene ends were 1 base for V and 5 bases for J; bases not matched to a gene: 8.

The chain couples TRBV19 to TRBJ2-5; 8 nucleotides align to TRBD2. Trimming removed 6 bases from V and 5 bases from J; junction bases left unmatched: 8. CDR3 length: 14 residues. Germline loops: CDR1 LNHDA, CDR2 SQIVND (reference sequence). CDR3 bases: TGTGCCAGTAGCCCGGGACTAGGTAGGGAGACCCAGTACTTC. This sequence encodes CASSPGLGRETQYF.

This clone is classed as medium-sized. CDR3 sequence (DNA): TGTGCCAGCAGCGGATCCGGGACTAGCGGGGGGCCATACGAGCAGTACTTC. This gives the protein CASSGSGTSGGPYEQYF. The chain joins TRBV9 to TRBJ2-7; TRBD2 matches 15 bases. Trimming cost V 3 bases and J 4 bases; bases outside gene matches: 8. CDR1 and CDR2 (germline): SGDLS, YYNGEE. The CDR3 consists of 17 residues.

The count of this clone is one. The chain uses TRBV6-5 and TRBJ1-1; D unresolved. CDR3 length: 14 amino acids. Trimming took 2 bases from V and 3 from J, leaving 10 bases between them. Germline V CDR1 and CDR2: MNHEY, SVGAGI. DNA of the CDR3: TGTGCCAGCAGTTACGGGATGGAGGACACTGAAGCTTTCTTT. It codes for CASSYGMEDTEAFF.

The chain employs TRBV6-5 and TRBJ2-7; TRBD1 aligns across 8 bases. V dropped 5 bases and J dropped 4; count of bases not matched to a gene: 7. The CDR3 length is 14 residues. CDR1 MNHEY and CDR2 SVGAGI come from the germline V gene. The CDR3 bases are TGTGCCAGCAGTCCCGGGACAGGCCATTACGAGCAGTACTTC. Its translation is CASSPGTGHYEQYF.

This clone was counted between two and nine times. V is TRBV19 and J is TRBJ1-4; D possibly corresponds to TRBD1 (6 bases). The V gene lost 6 bases and the J gene lost 8 bases, with 13 bases spanning the gap. This CDR3 contains 13 residues. Germline V gives CDR1 LNHDA, CDR2 SQIVND (reference sequence). CDR3 region: CASSRGAREKLFF. CDR3 sequence (DNA): TGTGCCAGTAGCCGGGGGGCTCGGGAAAAACTGTTTTTT.

V gene TRBV4-3 combines with J gene TRBJ1-5; TRBD1 might be the D (6 bases). V was pared by 1 base and J by 0 bases, with 10 bases between. Germline CDR1 LGHNA, CDR2 YSLEER. The CDR3 consists of 16 residues. For the CDR3, the DNA is TGCGCCAGCAGCCAAGGGGGGGGCTATAGCAATCAGCCCCAGCATTTT. Its protein product is CASSQGGGYSNQPQHF.

The rearrangement joins TRBV18 to TRBJ2-7, with D perhaps matching TRBD1 (6 bases). V gave up 2 bases and J gave up 2 bases, with 16 bases separating them. CDR1 is KGHSH and CDR2 is LQKENI in the germline V gene. The CDR3 spans 16 residues. The CDR3 loop is CASSPGGTGLPYEQYF. CDR3 nucleotides: TGTGCCAGCTCACCAGGGGGCACCGGACTCCCCTACGAGCAGTACTTC.

By proportion, this clone is medium-sized. The chain has TRBV11-2 and TRBJ2-7; 7 bases fit TRBD1. The V gene's germline CDR1 is SGHAT and CDR2 FQNNGV. The J segment lost 5 bases and the V segment lost 1 base, leaving 11 bases of the junction unmatched. The CDR3 is 16 residues long. The CDR3 DNA reads TGTGCCAGCAGCTTAGGGTTCGGTGACAGGGACCACGAGCAGTACTTC. Amino acid sequence: CASSLGFGDRDHEQYF.

This clone showed up just once. This chain links TRBV5-6 with TRBJ1-1; the match to TRBD1 covers 8 bases. The V gene end was trimmed by 4 bases and the J gene end by 3 bases; junction bases not matched to a gene: 8. This CDR3 spans 15 amino acids. Germline assignment: CDR1 SGHDT and CDR2 YYEEEE. The CDR3 reads CASSLTGQGDTEAFF. The CDR3 DNA sequence: TGTGCCAGCAGCCTCACAGGACAGGGAGACACTGAAGCTTTCTTT.

This clone was seen more than once but under ten times. The J gene is TRBJ2-7, the V gene TRBV29-1; weak D call: TRBD1 (5 bases). This CDR3 is 11 amino acids long. Trimming shortened V by 6 bases and J by 4 bases, and 10 bases separated the two germline ends. CDR1 is SQVTM, CDR2 ANQGSEA, per germline. The CDR3 spells CSVVDRYEQYF. The CDR3 DNA sequence: TGCAGCGTAGTTGACAGATACGAGCAGTACTTC.

The sample holds a few counts of this clone. The rearrangement links TRBV11-1 to TRBJ2-6; D is undetermined. Germline V gives CDR1 SGHAT, CDR2 FQDESV (reference sequence). Trimming removed 2 bases from V and 3 bases from J, with 5 bases in between. There are 14 residues in the CDR3. The chain's CDR3 is CASSLSLGANVLTF. The CDR3 nucleotides read TGTGCCAGCAGCTTATCTCTTGGGGCCAACGTCCTGACTTTC.

In this sample, this clone turned up a few times. The V call is TRBV27, the J call TRBJ2-7; TRBD2 is a possible D gene (5 bases). The CDR3 loop spans 13 amino acids. The germline V and J ends were trimmed by 9 bases and 2 bases, with 14 bases remaining between them. Germline V CDR1 and CDR2: MNHEY, SMNVEV (reference sequence). The CDR3 DNA follows: TGTGCCAGTGGTCCGGGATTTGCCTACGAGCAGTACTTC. Translation gives CASGPGFAYEQYF.

The chain joins TRBV18 to TRBJ2-7, with D possibly matching TRBD2 (6 bases). The CDR3 has 16 amino acids. Trimming took off 3 bases at V and 2 bases at J, with 17 bases between the two ends. Germline CDR1 reads KGHSH; CDR2 reads LQKENI. CDR3 sequence: CASSPLATEETYEQYF. CDR3 sequence (DNA): TGTGCCAGCTCACCCCTAGCGACCGAAGAGACCTACGAGCAGTACTTC.

Only one count was recorded for this clone. The CDR3 region has the DNA TGTGCCAGCAGGGGTTACCGGGACAGGGTCAACGAGCAGTACTTC. Protein: CASRGYRDRVNEQYF. V usage is TRBV2 and J usage is TRBJ2-7; 9 bases map to TRBD1. The trim removed 6 bases at V and 5 bases at J, leaving 11 bases unmatched. CDR3 size: 15 residues. Per the germline V gene, CDR1 is SNHLY and CDR2 is FYNNEI.

The V and J genes are TRBV2 and TRBJ2-7, with a weak D call TRBD2 (6 bases). The CDR3 length is 14 residues. The V gene lost 7 bases and the J gene lost 6 bases, with 19 bases spanning the gap. Germline loops: CDR1 SNHLY, CDR2 FYNNEI. The CDR3 here is CASIDSGGAVEQYF. The CDR3 region has the DNA TGTGCCAGCATAGATTCCGGAGGGGCCGTCGAGCAGTACTTC.

This clone has a handful of counts. A read error is likely here: a far larger clone is one base away. Distinct nucleotide sequences in the sample also encode this CDR3. The chain recombines TRBV11-2 with TRBJ2-7, with D tentatively TRBD2 (5 bases). Germline V gives CDR1 SGHAT, CDR2 FQNNGV. The germline V and J ends were trimmed by 5 bases and 2 bases, with 16 bases remaining between them. The CDR3 covers 15 residues. CDR3 amino acids: CASSRGESSPYEQYF. CDR3 DNA: TGTGCCAGCAGCCGGGGAGAGAGCAGTCCCTACGAGCAGTACTTC.

This clone was detected only a few times. This chain connects TRBV7-9 to TRBJ2-7, with a weak D call TRBD1 (5 bases). CDR3 length equals 12 residues. V dropped 5 bases and J dropped 6 bases, with 11 bases sitting between them. The germline V gene encodes CDR1 SEHNR and CDR2 FQNEAQ (reference sequence). In DNA, the CDR3 is TGTGCCAGCAGCGTAGTAGGGGTCGAGCAGTACTTC. Translated: CASSVVGVEQYF.

Only a few counts were recorded for this clone. V gene TRBV4-3 combines with J gene TRBJ1-6; 10 bases fit TRBD1. J lost 7 bases, V lost 4 bases, and 4 bases had no gene match. CDR3 length: 15 residues. CDR1 is LGHNA, CDR2 YSLEER, per germline. CDR3 loop: CASSLGTGDNSPLHF. CDR3 DNA: TGCGCCAGCAGCCTAGGGACAGGGGACAATTCACCCCTCCACTTT.

This clone was counted only a few times. This chain joins TRBV21-1 and TRBJ1-5; TRBD1, the D gene given by the table, was not confirmed from the DNA. TRBV21-1 is given as a pseudogene. There are 13 residues in the CDR3. CDR3 in amino acids: CASRQGSNQPQHF. CDR3 DNA: TGTGCCAGCAGGCAGGGTTCTAATCAGCCCCAGCATTTT.

V usage is TRBV4-3 and J usage is TRBJ2-7, with D hard to call. There are 13 residues in the CDR3. Trimming stripped 1 base from V and 3 bases from J, with 7 bases between. Germline loops: CDR1 LGHNA, CDR2 YSLEER. CDR3: CASSQVVSYEQYF. Here the CDR3 DNA reads TGCGCCAGCAGCCAAGTAGTTAGCTACGAGCAGTACTTC.

This clone was recorded a few times. The chain links TRBV10-2 to TRBJ1-2; 7 bases are shared with TRBD1. Trimming at V came to 8 bases and at J to 6 bases, leaving 3 bases not matched to a gene. This CDR3 region has 11 residues. Germline V gene data show CDR1 as WSHSY and CDR2 as SAAADI. The DNA of the CDR3 is TGCGCCAGCGGTACAGGGGATGGCTACACCTTC. It specifies CASGTGDGYTF.

This chain uses TRBV2 with TRBJ2-7; 12 bases align to TRBD1. This CDR3 is 16 amino acids long. Germline loops: CDR1 SNHLY, CDR2 FYNNEI. V lost 1 base, J lost 4 bases, and 5 bases stayed unmatched. The CDR3: CASSEGGTGGGYEQYF. DNA for the CDR3: TGTGCCAGCAGTGAAGGGGGGACAGGGGGCGGTTACGAGCAGTACTTC.

The count of this clone is one. The V gene is TRBV19, the J gene TRBJ1-5; a weak D match, TRBD1 (5 bases). From germline, CDR1 is LNHDA and CDR2 SQIVND (reference sequence). The CDR3 has 13 residues. The V end lost 2 bases, the J end lost 6 bases, and 8 bases lay between the germline ends. This chain's CDR3 is CASSIRGFQPQHF. CDR3 in DNA: TGTGCCAGTAGTATACGGGGGTTTCAGCCCCAGCATTTT.

This clone was picked up one time. V is TRBV27 and J is TRBJ1-1; maybe TRBD1 (6 bases). Germline V gene sequence: CDR1 MNHEY, CDR2 SMNVEV (reference sequence). The CDR3 loop spans 14 amino acids. V lost 2 bases and J 4 bases, leaving 11 bases between the germline ends. The DNA of the CDR3 is TGTGCCAGCAGTTTAGCCAGGGGTGGCACTGAAGCTTTCTTT. Its translation: CASSLARGGTEAFF.

This chain joins TRBV5-6 and TRBJ2-3; D remains unclear. Trimming pared 4 bases from V and 5 bases from J, leaving 11 bases between. CDR1 is SGHDT, CDR2 YYEEEE, per germline. The CDR3 is made up of 13 amino acids. The CDR3 DNA sequence: TGTGCCAGCAGCCAAGAGAATCAAGATACGCAGTATTTT. Residues: CASSQENQDTQYF.

The chain combines TRBV10-3 with TRBJ2-7; D may be TRBD1 (6 bases). Germline-derived CDR1 and CDR2 are ENHRY and SYGVKD. Trimming cost V 6 bases and J 0 bases, with 12 bases left between them. CDR3 length equals 14 residues. CDR3 protein: CAISQQGGSYEQYF. In nucleotides, the CDR3 is TGTGCCATCAGCCAACAGGGCGGCTCCTACGAGCAGTACTTC.